This T cell receptor (beta chain) was recorded in a study of shared clonotypes between healthy human individuals. V shed 10 bases and J 6 bases; nucleotides not matched to a gene: 5. CDR1 is ENHRY and CDR2 is SYGVKD in the germline V gene. The CDR3 is 11 amino acids. At a deep level, the assay was run. Data came from immunoSEQ multiplex PCR; TCRdb stores just in-frame clones and leaves some out. The table records roughly 1 million clones, roughly 70% of them present only once. The sequence was obtained from a man aged 18 to 30 in good health. The sequencing input was memory CD4+ T cells sorted from blood. Sample subset: CD45RA-negative fraction. This chain links TRBV10-3 with TRBJ1-1; 7 positions match TRBD1. CDR3 sequence (DNA): TGTGCCACTACAGGGGCGGCTGAAGCTTTCTTT. Translating gives CATTGAAEAFF.